Given below is one T cell receptor beta chain in context. The antigen remains undetermined. The data were taken from a study of early T cells in non-severe SARS-CoV-2 infection. Study outcomes and limitations: Using VDJdb, the matching emphasized anti-spike CD8 responses while missing private and CD4 specificities.

TCRdb re-called the 5' RACE reads through MiXCR, storing one row per CDR3 protein. This sample has tens of thousands of distinct CDR3 sequences, with roughly 13% found just once. Germline lookup yields CDR1 DFQATT and CDR2 SNEGSKA (reference sequence). This CDR3 region has 17 residues. J was trimmed by 0 bases and V by 4 bases; bases with no gene match: 12. The clonotype originates from an adult who was a healthcare worker with PCR-confirmed SARS-CoV-2 infection or an uninfected control (not recorded which). Source material: whole blood. The V call is TRBV20-1, the J call TRBJ2-1; TRBD1 agrees at 7 bases. The CDR3 loop reads CSANPRDSFLSYNEQFF. CDR3 in DNA: TGCAGTGCTAACCCCCGGGACAGCTTCCTCTCCTACAATGAGCAGTTCTTC.